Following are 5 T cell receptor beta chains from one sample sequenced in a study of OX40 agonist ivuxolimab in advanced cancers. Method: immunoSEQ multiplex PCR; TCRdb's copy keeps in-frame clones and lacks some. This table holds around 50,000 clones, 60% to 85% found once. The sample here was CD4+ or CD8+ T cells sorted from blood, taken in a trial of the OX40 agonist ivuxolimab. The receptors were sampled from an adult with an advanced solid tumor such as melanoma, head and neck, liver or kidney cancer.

The CDR3 DNA sequence: TGTGCCAGCAGCGGACGAGGGGACACTGAAGCTTTCTTT. Its protein product is CASSGRGDTEAFF. This rearrangement joins TRBV7-2 to TRBJ1-1; weak D call: TRBD1 (5 bases). This CDR3 comprises 13 residues. Trimming removed 5 bases at V and 3 bases at J, with 10 bases between. Germline V gene lookup returns CDR1 SGHTA and CDR2 FQGNSA.

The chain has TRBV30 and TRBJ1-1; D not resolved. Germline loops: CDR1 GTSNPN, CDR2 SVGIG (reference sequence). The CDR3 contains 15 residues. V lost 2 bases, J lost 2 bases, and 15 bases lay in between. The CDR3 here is CAWSSPSTVNTEAFF. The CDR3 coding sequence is TGTGCCTGGAGTAGTCCTTCGACGGTAAACACTGAAGCTTTCTTT.

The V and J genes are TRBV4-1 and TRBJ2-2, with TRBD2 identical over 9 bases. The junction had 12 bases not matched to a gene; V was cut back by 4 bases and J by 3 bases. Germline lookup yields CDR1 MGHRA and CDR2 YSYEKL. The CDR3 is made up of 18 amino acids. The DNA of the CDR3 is TGCGCCAGCAGCCTCCGGGGTAGCGGGAGACCCTACACCGGGGAGCTGTTTTTT. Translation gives CASSLRGSGRPYTGELFF.

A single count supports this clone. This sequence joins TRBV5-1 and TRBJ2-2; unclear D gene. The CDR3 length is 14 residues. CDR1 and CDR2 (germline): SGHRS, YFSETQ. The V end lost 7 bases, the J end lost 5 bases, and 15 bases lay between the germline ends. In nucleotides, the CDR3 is TGCGCCAGCGCGCGTGGTTTAAGGACCGGGGAGCTGTTTTTT. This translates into CASARGLRTGELFF.

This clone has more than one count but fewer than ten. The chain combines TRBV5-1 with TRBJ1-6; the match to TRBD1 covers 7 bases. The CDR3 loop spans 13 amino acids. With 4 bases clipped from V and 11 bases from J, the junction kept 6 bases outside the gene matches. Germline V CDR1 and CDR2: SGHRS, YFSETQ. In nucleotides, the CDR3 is TGCGCCAGCAGCAACGGGGACAGCACACCCCTCCACTTT. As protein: CASSNGDSTPLHF.